The next 26 T cell receptor beta chains were all read from a single sample in a study of CD8 T cells in ankylosing spondylitis. TCRdb re-derived calls from the 5' RACE reads in MiXCR, one entry per CDR3 protein. Among approximately 210,000 distinct CDR3 sequences listed, around 13% were seen once. The sample consisted of blood, either unsorted or a sorted T cell fraction (not recorded which). All receptors come from a male donor with ankylosing spondylitis or in good health (not recorded which).

The chain couples TRBV28 to TRBJ2-5; TRBD2 might be the D (6 bases). Trimming pared 5 bases from V and 0 bases from J, leaving 13 bases between. Germline CDR1 is MDHEN and CDR2 is SYDVKM. The CDR3 has 15 amino acids. The CDR3 region is CASSPPGLYQETQYF. In nucleotides, the CDR3 is TGTGCCAGCAGTCCTCCGGGACTCTACCAAGAGACCCAGTACTTC.

This clonotype was seen a few times. The chain joins TRBV7-9 to TRBJ1-4, with 10 bases lining up with TRBD1. The V gene end was trimmed by 6 bases and the J gene end by 8 bases; junction bases not matched to a gene: 6. CDR1 and CDR2 (germline): SEHNR, FQNEAQ (reference sequence). The CDR3 runs to 14 residues. As DNA, the CDR3 is TGTGCCAGCAGATTGACAGGGGGCGAAGAAAAACTGTTTTTT. Protein: CASRLTGGEEKLFF.

The J gene is TRBJ2-3, the V gene TRBV4-1; TRBD1 is a possible D gene (5 bases). The CDR3 contains 14 residues. Trimming shortened V by 1 base and J by 6 bases, and 11 bases separated the two germline ends. In germline, CDR1 is MGHRA, CDR2 YSYEKL. CDR3 loop: CASSQAGPGDTQYF. The CDR3 DNA sequence: TGCGCCAGCAGCCAAGCCGGTCCAGGGGATACGCAGTATTTT.

This clonotype was detected a few times. The rearrangement uses TRBV27 and TRBJ2-7, with no clear D. From germline, CDR1 is MNHEY and CDR2 SMNVEV (reference sequence). Trimming took 0 bases from V and 0 from J, leaving 9 bases between them. The CDR3 is made up of 15 amino acids. In nucleotides, the CDR3 is TGTGCCAGCAGTTTATCGGCCTCCAGCTCCTACGAGCAGTACTTC. It encodes CASSLSASSSYEQYF.

Ten or more counts support this clonotype. V gene TRBV12-3 or TRBV12-4 combines with J gene TRBJ2-7, with D possibly being TRBD1 (5 bases). There are 12 residues in the CDR3. The V end was cut by 5 bases, the J end by 7 bases, with 12 bases between. The CDR3 DNA reads TGTGCCAGCAGTAATCAGGGTCGGGAGCAGTACTTC. It specifies CASSNQGREQYF.

In its sample, this clonotype was seen a few times. The J gene is TRBJ1-2, the V gene TRBV20-1; D possibly corresponds to TRBD1 (6 bases). The CDR3 runs 13 residues. V was cut by 6 bases and J by 2 bases, with 13 bases left in between. The germline V gene encodes CDR1 DFQATT and CDR2 SNEGSKA (reference sequence). In nucleotides, the CDR3 is TGCAGTGCCCGGACAGTTGAAAACTATGGCTACACCTTC. Translated, it gives CSARTVENYGYTF.

The chain recombines TRBV4-2 with TRBJ2-7; 8 nucleotides match TRBD2. With 3 bases clipped from V and 0 bases from J, the junction kept 7 bases outside the gene matches. CDR3 length: 16 amino acids. In germline, CDR1 is LGHNA, CDR2 YNFKEQ. The CDR3 loop is CASSHDGGAISYEQYF. CDR3 DNA sequence: TGTGCCAGCAGCCATGACGGGGGGGCCATCTCCTACGAGCAGTACTTC.

Comments on this clonotype: An end of the junction differs from the germline gene, which may be a read error. CDR3 loop: CASSITLRAVLNF. CDR3 coding DNA: TGTGCCAGTAGTATCACATTGAGGGCAGTACTTAACTTC. This chain uses TRBV19 with TRBJ2-7; maybe TRBD2 (5 bases). CDR3 length: 13 amino acids. Germline CDR1 is LNHDA and CDR2 is SQIVND (reference sequence).

This clonotype turned up a few times. V is TRBV20-1 and J is TRBJ2-5, with unresolved D. Trimming cost V 0 bases and J 8 bases, with 10 bases left between them. CDR1 is DFQATT and CDR2 is SNEGSKA in the germline V gene (reference sequence). CDR3 size: 12 residues. The CDR3 coding sequence is TGCAGTGCTAGAGATAGTGGTCCAACCCAGTACTTC. This encodes CSARDSGPTQYF.

This chain connects TRBV20-1 to TRBJ2-7, with D perhaps assigned TRBD1 or TRBD2 (5 bases each). The germline V gene encodes CDR1 DFQATT and CDR2 SNEGSKA (reference sequence). The CDR3 extends over 13 amino acids. Trimming took off 5 bases at V and 0 bases at J, with 11 bases between the two ends. CDR3 sequence (DNA): TGCAGTGCTCAAGGGACGGACTCCTACGAGCAGTACTTC. It specifies CSAQGTDSYEQYF.

CDR3 nucleotides: TGTGCCTGGAGCCTGGACCAGGGGGAGCAGTACTTC. It yields the protein CAWSLDQGEQYF. This chain uses TRBV30 with TRBJ2-7; possible D gene TRBD1, 6 bases. CDR1 GTSNPN and CDR2 SVGIG come from the germline V gene (reference sequence). This CDR3 has 12 amino acids. Trimming removed 3 bases at V and 7 bases at J, with 13 bases between.

This chain uses TRBV30 with TRBJ2-3, with D possibly TRBD1 on 5 matching bases. Germline V gene data show CDR1 as GTSNPN and CDR2 as SVGIG (reference sequence). The V end lost 2 bases, the J end lost 0 bases, and 9 bases lay between the germline ends. CDR3 length equals 14 residues. CDR3 region: CAWSIGVSTDTQYF. Here the CDR3 DNA reads TGTGCCTGGAGTATAGGGGTTAGCACAGATACGCAGTATTTT. The full variable domain, completed using reference TRBV30 and TRBJ2-3, is SQTIHQWPATLVQPVGSPLSLECTVEGTSNPNLYWYRQAAGRGLQLLFYSVGIGQISSEVPQNLSASRPQDRQFILSSKKLLLSDSGFYLCAWSIGVSTDTQYFGPGTRLTVL.

The genes are TRBV7-9 and TRBJ2-7; D uncertain. V lost 3 bases and J 2 bases, leaving 5 bases between the germline ends. From germline, CDR1 is SEHNR and CDR2 FQNEAQ (reference sequence). The CDR3 totals 12 residues. DNA of the CDR3: TGTGCCAGCAGCTTCGCACCCTACGAGCAGTACTTC. It translates to CASSFAPYEQYF. Supplemented by reference TRBV7-9 and TRBJ2-7, the full variable domain reads DTGVSQNPRHKITKRGQNVTFRCDPISEHNRLYWYRQTLGQGPEFLTYFQNEAQLEKSRLLSDRFSAERPKGSFSTLEIQRTEQGDSAMYLCASSFAPYEQYFGPGTRLTVT.

V is TRBV7-2 and J is TRBJ2-4, with TRBD2 as a possible D gene (7 bases). Germline CDR1 reads SGHTA; CDR2 reads FQGNSA. This CDR3 contains 15 residues. V was clipped by 5 bases and J by 5 bases, with 16 bases between them. The CDR3 DNA sequence: TGTGCCAGCAGCGGGGGGCGGGAGCCAGAAAACATTCAGTACTTC. Its translation is CASSGGREPENIQYF.

Many counts were recorded for this clonotype. The chain uses TRBV5-1 and TRBJ1-5, with 8 bases identical to TRBD1. With 5 bases clipped from V and 5 bases from J, the junction kept 15 bases outside the gene matches. The CDR3 sequence is 17 residues long. Germline CDR1 SGHRS, CDR2 YFSETQ. The CDR3 loop reads CASRQGVASVKDQPQHF. CDR3 bases: TGCGCCAGCAGACAGGGGGTCGCCTCCGTTAAAGATCAGCCCCAGCATTTT. Complete variable domain (other parts from reference TRBV5-1 and TRBJ1-5): KAGVTQTPRYLIKTRGQQVTLSCSPISGHRSVSWYQQTPGQGLQFLFEYFSETQRNKGNFPGRFSGRQFSNSRSEMNVSTLELGDSALYLCASRQGVASVKDQPQHFGDGTRLSIL.

This chain connects TRBV29-1 to TRBJ2-7; TRBD2 agrees at 9 bases. The CDR3 contains 12 residues. Trimming at V came to 4 bases and at J to 5 bases, leaving 3 bases not matched to a gene. Per germline, CDR1 SQVTM and CDR2 ANQGSEA. This chain's CDR3 is CSVARGRDEQYF. The CDR3 DNA reads as TGCAGCGTTGCTCGCGGGAGGGACGAGCAGTACTTC.

To note about this clonotype: This may come from a read error, since a much larger clone is one base off. The CDR3 is CASSSPGSSSYNELFF. CDR3 in DNA: TGTGCCAGCAGTTCCCCCGGCTCCAGCTCCTACAATGAGCTGTTCTTC. The chain carries TRBV12-3 or TRBV12-4 and TRBJ2-1; D uncertain. This CDR3 has 16 residues.

V gene TRBV4-2 combines with J gene TRBJ2-7, with D possibly being TRBD2 (6 bases). Germline V lookup: CDR1 LGHNA, CDR2 YNFKEQ. CDR3 size: 14 residues. Trimming cost V 2 bases and J 3 bases, with 11 bases left between them. CDR3 sequence: CASSQTLAGYEQYF. CDR3 DNA sequence: TGTGCCAGCAGCCAAACACTAGCCGGCTACGAGCAGTACTTC.

This clonotype was found many times. J is TRBJ1-1 and V is TRBV4-2; D is uncertain. Trimming stripped 0 bases from V and 5 bases from J, with 13 bases between. There are 15 residues in the CDR3. The germline V gene encodes CDR1 LGHNA and CDR2 YNFKEQ. The CDR3 nucleotides read TGTGCCAGCAGCCAAGAGCTGGGCACGGGGACTGAAGCTTTCTTT. Its translation is CASSQELGTGTEAFF.

The rearrangement uses TRBV10-3 and TRBJ1-1; maybe TRBD1 (5 bases). The CDR3 consists of 16 residues. Germline V gives CDR1 ENHRY, CDR2 SYGVKD. V was cut by 2 bases and J by 3 bases, with 16 bases left in between. Here the CDR3 reads CAISEGTLTGDTEAFF. The CDR3 coding sequence is TGTGCCATCAGTGAGGGAACCCTTACGGGGGACACTGAAGCTTTCTTT.

This clonotype was observed a handful of times. The chain employs TRBV7-9 and TRBJ2-1, with 7 bases fitting TRBD2. V lost 5 bases and J lost 0; bases outside the gene matches: 10. The CDR3 is 17 amino acids. Germline V CDR1 and CDR2: SEHNR, FQNEAQ (reference sequence). The CDR3 DNA follows: TGTGCCAGCAGCCCCAGGGTAGCGGGTGTCTCCTACAATGAGCAGTTCTTC. Its protein is CASSPRVAGVSYNEQFF.

This sequence joins TRBV6-5 and TRBJ1-1, with D unclear. This CDR3 spans 16 amino acids. The V gene lost 2 bases and the J gene lost 4 bases, with 17 bases spanning the gap. The germline V gene encodes CDR1 MNHEY and CDR2 SVGAGI. The CDR3 region has the DNA TGTGCCAGCAGTTACCAGGCGGACTATAAAGCCACTGAAGCTTTCTTT. Protein: CASSYQADYKATEAFF.

This clonotype was recorded at least ten times. This chain connects TRBV2 to TRBJ2-5; tentatively, D is TRBD1 or TRBD2 (5 bases each). V was trimmed by 2 bases and J by 0 bases, leaving 13 bases between them. CDR1 and CDR2 (germline): SNHLY, FYNNEI. The CDR3 is 16 residues long. CDR3 sequence (DNA): TGTGCCAGCAGTGAACCTGGTCGGGACCACCAAGAGACCCAGTACTTC. Translated: CASSEPGRDHQETQYF.

J is TRBJ2-3 and V is TRBV5-1, with D possibly being TRBD1 (5 bases). V was shortened by 4 bases and J by 1 base, with 22 bases between the two germline ends. CDR3 length equals 18 residues. CDR1 is SGHRS and CDR2 is YFSETQ in the germline V gene. For the CDR3, the DNA is TGCGCCAGCAGCCTCCAACAGCTGGCCAGGGTCGGCACAGATACGCAGTATTTT. Encoded protein: CASSLQQLARVGTDTQYF.

This clonotype has at least ten counts. The rearrangement joins TRBV12-3 or TRBV12-4 to TRBJ1-2; possible D gene TRBD1, 5 bases. The V gene lost 7 bases and the J gene lost 4 bases, with 19 bases spanning the gap. This CDR3 comprises 15 residues. CDR3 DNA: TGTGCCAGCACCGCTCGCGGACAACCATTCTATGGCTACACCTTC. Residues: CASTARGQPFYGYTF.

This rearrangement joins TRBV27 to TRBJ2-3; D is undetermined. Germline V gene sequence: CDR1 MNHEY, CDR2 SMNVEV (reference sequence). This CDR3 has 14 residues. The V gene lost 7 bases and the J gene lost 2 bases, with 13 bases spanning the gap. The CDR3, as DNA: TGTGCCAGCAAATACTACTCTCACACAGATACGCAGTATTTT. Translation gives CASKYYSHTDTQYF.